The sequence of this T cell receptor (beta chain) was determined in a study of human T cells and chemical hapten exposure. Noted time point: healthy volunteer bleed at 2 weeks. Total RNA extraction was carried out from unfractionated whole blood. Germline CDR1 is MNHEY and CDR2 is SMNVEV (reference sequence). The CDR3 consists of 14 residues. This clonotype was seen many times. One junction end does not reproduce the germline sequence, and a read error may be involved. As the library was built, unique molecular identifiers were attached to individual cDNA molecules. Each CDR3 protein is one row after TCRdb ran MiXCR on the RACE reads. The data contain 45,000 or so distinct CDR3 sequences, almost 4.5% of them singletons.

The rearrangement links TRBV27 to TRBJ1-5; tentatively, D is TRBD1 (5 bases). This TCR derives from a human donor in good health. Some clones in this sample may be carry-over from other donors' samples. The sequenced sample was whole blood. CDR3 sequence reads: CASRPGASNQPQHF. CDR3 DNA: TGCGCCAGCAGACCCGGGGCCAGTAATCAGCCCCAGCATTTT.